The 4 T cell receptor beta chains below come from one sample, sequenced in a study of blood T cell repertoires in COVID-19. Data came from immunoSEQ multiplex PCR; TCRdb stores just in-frame clones and leaves some out. In the table there are about 180,000 clones, around 80% of which are singletons. The sequencing input was peripheral blood. All receptors come from a human donor in a cohort sampled during active COVID-19.

This clone has more than one count but fewer than ten. V is TRBV5-1 and J is TRBJ1-6, with TRBD1 identical over 7 bases. Germline CDR1 is SGHRS and CDR2 is YFSETQ. The CDR3 has 15 residues. Trimming took 2 bases from V and 6 from J; bases not matched to a gene: 5. CDR3 nucleotide sequence: TGCGCCAGCAGCTTTTCAGGGGGTGGTAATTCACCCCTCCACTTT. Protein sequence: CASSFSGGGNSPLHF.

In this sample, this clone turned up once. The chain links TRBV5-5 to TRBJ2-1; TRBD2 matches at 10 bases. Looked up from germline, CDR1 is SGHKS and CDR2 is YYEKEE (reference sequence). The length of the CDR3 is 15 residues. Trimming at V came to 4 bases and at J to 3 bases, leaving 4 bases not matched to a gene. The CDR3 region is CASSTIAGGYNEQFF. The CDR3, as DNA: TGTGCCAGCAGCACCATAGCGGGGGGCTACAATGAGCAGTTCTTC.

This chain joins TRBV3-1 (or the pseudogene TRBV3-2) and TRBJ1-3; D is unclear. The germline gives CDR1 LGHDT, CDR2 YNNKEL (reference sequence). Trimming shortened V by 5 bases and J by 2 bases, and 13 bases separated the two germline ends. This CDR3 is built from 15 residues. The CDR3 coding sequence is TGTGCCAGCAGCTCAAACCTCGGGACTGGAAACACCATATATTTT. Translating gives CASSSNLGTGNTIYF.

This clone was observed a few times. V is TRBV30 and J is TRBJ2-7, with D perhaps matching TRBD1 (6 bases). The V and J ends lost 1 base and 9 bases respectively, with 10 bases between them. This CDR3 contains 11 residues. The germline V gene has CDR1 GTSNPN and CDR2 SVGIG (reference sequence). CDR3 region: CAWSARGRQYF. The CDR3 coding sequence is TGTGCCTGGAGTGCCAGGGGAAGGCAGTACTTC.